These 12 T cell receptor beta chains were sequenced from one sample in a study of shared clonotypes between healthy human individuals. The protocol was immunoSEQ multiplex PCR, while the TCRdb copy is restricted to in-frame clones and leaves out a portion. The sample records fewer than 1.6 million clones, 98% being singletons. Sequencing input: naive CD4+ T cells sorted from blood. Noted subset: CD45RA+ positively selected. Receptors originate from a man aged 25 to 45 in good health.

The rearrangement links TRBV9 to TRBJ2-2; D remains unclear. CDR3 size: 15 residues. V lost 2 bases to trimming and J lost 5 bases, with 13 bases between them. The V gene's germline CDR1 is SGDLS and CDR2 YYNGEE. CDR3 sequence (DNA): TGTGCCAGCAGCGTTCACTCCCAAGGGACCGGGGAGCTGTTTTTT. Amino acids: CASSVHSQGTGELFF.

The rearrangement joins TRBV4-3 to TRBJ2-3; 9 bases agree with TRBD2. CDR3 length: 18 amino acids. The V segment lost 0 bases and the J segment 3 bases; nucleotides outside the gene matches: 10. Germline CDR1 reads LGHNA; CDR2 reads YSLEER. CDR3 nucleotide sequence: TGCGCCAGCAGCCAAGATCTGGTGTTAGCGGGAGTTACAGATACGCAGTATTTT. Protein sequence: CASSQDLVLAGVTDTQYF.

The rearrangement uses TRBV6-1 and TRBJ1-4; 7 bases fit TRBD1. V lost 7 bases to trimming and J lost 4 bases; unmatched junction nucleotides: 3. Germline V gene lookup returns CDR1 MNHNS and CDR2 SASEGT. The CDR3 extends over 13 amino acids. The CDR3 DNA reads TGTGCCAGCACCTACAGGGGTAATGAAAAACTGTTTTTT. It yields the protein CASTYRGNEKLFF.

J is TRBJ2-2 and V is TRBV28, with TRBD1 matching 10 bases. In germline, CDR1 is MDHEN, CDR2 SYDVKM. CDR3 length: 14 residues. The junction had 4 bases not matched to a gene; V was cut back by 7 bases and J by 5 bases. Here the CDR3 reads CASTGTGDTGELFF. The DNA of the CDR3 is TGTGCCAGCACCGGGACAGGGGATACCGGGGAGCTGTTTTTT.

This chain uses TRBV6-6 with TRBJ2-2; no definite D call. Germline values: CDR1 MNHNY, CDR2 SVGAGI (reference sequence). Trimming took off 5 bases at V and 7 bases at J, with 11 bases between the two ends. The CDR3 has 13 residues. The CDR3 nucleotides are TGTGCCAGCAGTCGAATCGACCGCGGGGAGCTGTTTTTT. It translates to CASSRIDRGELFF.

Only one count was recorded for this clone. The same CDR3 is also encoded by other DNA sequences in this sample. The gene calls are TRBV6-1 and TRBJ1-5, with D possibly being TRBD1 (6 bases). CDR1 is MNHNS and CDR2 is SASEGT in the germline V gene. The CDR3 has 14 residues. Trimming removed 4 bases from V and 4 bases from J, with 11 bases in between. Here the CDR3 reads CASSALQGNQPQHF. In DNA form, the CDR3 reads TGTGCCAGCAGTGCACTACAGGGTAATCAGCCCCAGCATTTT.

The CDR3 spells CASSSPGSETQYF. CDR3 sequence (DNA): TGTGCCAGCAGCTCCCCTGGGAGCGAGACCCAGTACTTC. The chain is built from TRBV11-2 and TRBJ2-5; a possible D gene is TRBD2 (5 bases). Looked up from germline, CDR1 is SGHAT and CDR2 is FQNNGV. This CDR3 spans 13 amino acids. V was cut by 4 bases and J by 5 bases, with 11 bases left in between.

This clone was picked up one time. The rearrangement uses TRBV27 and TRBJ1-5, with D tentatively TRBD1 (6 bases). Germline V gene sequence: CDR1 MNHEY, CDR2 SMNVEV (reference sequence). The CDR3 has 16 amino acids. The V and J ends lost 5 bases and 3 bases respectively, with 17 bases between them. The CDR3 nucleotides read TGTGCCAGCAGTCAGGGGACCGGGGGTCTCAATCAGCCCCAGCATTTT. This encodes CASSQGTGGLNQPQHF.

V is TRBV5-4 and J is TRBJ1-2, with D hard to call. Germline V CDR1 and CDR2: SGHNT, YYREEE (reference sequence). V was pared by 3 bases and J by 4 bases, with 16 bases between. The CDR3 loop spans 15 amino acids. The CDR3 DNA follows: TGTGCCAGCAGCTCAGCGGATGTACGAGGCTATGGCTACACCTTC. It translates to CASSSADVRGYGYTF.

V gene TRBV5-1 combines with J gene TRBJ2-2; TRBD2 is a possible D gene (5 bases). Germline assignment: CDR1 SGHRS and CDR2 YFSETQ. The V and J ends lost 0 bases and 0 bases respectively, with 9 bases between them. The length of the CDR3 is 16 residues. CDR3 sequence: CASSLEGGSNTGELFF. In DNA form, the CDR3 reads TGCGCCAGCAGCTTGGAGGGCGGGTCGAACACCGGGGAGCTGTTTTTT.

V gene TRBV7-8 combines with J gene TRBJ2-5; unclear D gene. The CDR3 runs 14 residues. Germline CDR1 is SGHVS and CDR2 is FQNEAQ. Trimming removed 0 bases from V and 5 bases from J, with 10 bases in between. Here the CDR3 reads CASSLAMYGETQYF. CDR3 DNA sequence: TGTGCCAGCAGCTTAGCCATGTACGGGGAGACCCAGTACTTC. Together with reference TRBV7-8 and TRBJ2-5, the CDR3 gives the full variable domain: GAGVSQSPRYKVAKRGQDVALRCDPISGHVSLFWYQQALGQGPEFLTYFQNEAQLDKSGLPSDRFFAERPEGSVSTLKIQRTQQEDSAVYLCASSLAMYGETQYFGPGTRLLVL.

This chain connects TRBV6-1 to TRBJ1-5; 8 bases match TRBD1. The germline V gene has CDR1 MNHNS and CDR2 SASEGT. V dropped 1 base and J dropped 6; count of bases not matched to a gene: 5. CDR3 length: 15 amino acids. The CDR3 bases are TGTGCCAGCAGTGAAGGGACAGGGAACAGTCAGCCCCAGCATTTT. It specifies CASSEGTGNSQPQHF.